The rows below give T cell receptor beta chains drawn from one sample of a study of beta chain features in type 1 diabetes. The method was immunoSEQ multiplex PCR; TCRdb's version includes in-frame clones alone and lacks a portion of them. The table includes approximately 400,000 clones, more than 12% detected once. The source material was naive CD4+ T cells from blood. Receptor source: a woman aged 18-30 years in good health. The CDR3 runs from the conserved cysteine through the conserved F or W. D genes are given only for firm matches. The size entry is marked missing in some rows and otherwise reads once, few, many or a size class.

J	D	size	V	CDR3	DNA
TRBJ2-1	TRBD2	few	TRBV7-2	CASSLLSGSGYNEQFF	TGTGCCAGCAGCTTACTGAGCGGGAGTGGATACAATGAGCAGTTCTTC
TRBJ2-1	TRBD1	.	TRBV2	CASSLPGQGARAGDSYNEQFF	TGTGCCAGCAGTCTTCCGGGACAGGGGGCTCGAGCGGGAGATTCCTACAATGAGCAGTTCTTC
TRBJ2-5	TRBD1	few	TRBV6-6	CASSAGQGYQETQYF	TGTGCCAGCAGTGCGGGACAGGGCTACCAAGAGACCCAGTACTTC
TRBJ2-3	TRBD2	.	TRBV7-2	CASMLTSAGGVDTQYF	TGTGCCAGCATGCTTACTAGTGCGGGAGGGGTAGATACGCAGTATTTT
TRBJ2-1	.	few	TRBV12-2	CASLLYNEQFF	TGTGCAAGTCTTCTCTACAATGAGCAGTTCTTC
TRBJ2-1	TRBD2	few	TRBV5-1	CASSRGLAGGGEQFF	TGCGCCAGCAGCCGGGGACTAGCGGGAGGAGGCGAGCAGTTCTTC
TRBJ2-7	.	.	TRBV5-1	CASSLNGETYEQYF	TGCGCCAGCAGCTTGAACGGGGAGACCTACGAGCAGTACTTC
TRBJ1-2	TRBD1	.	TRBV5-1	CASSSGTGGGYGYTF	TGCGCCAGCAGCTCCGGGACAGGGGGCGGCTATGGCTACACCTTC
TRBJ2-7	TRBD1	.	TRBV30	CAWSDNPLRGRTYF	TGTGCCTGGAGTGATAACCCGCTAAGGGGGCGTACGTACTTC
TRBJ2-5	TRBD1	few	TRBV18	CASSPGQGETQYF	TGTGCCAGCTCACCAGGACAGGGGGAGACCCAGTACTTC
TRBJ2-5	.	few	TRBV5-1	CASSLTPGSQETQYF	TGCGCCAGCAGCTTGACCCCCGGGAGTCAAGAGACCCAGTACTTC
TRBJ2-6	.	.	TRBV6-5	CASSIDGARANVLTF	TGTGCCAGCAGCATCGACGGAGCCAGGGCCAACGTCCTGACTTTC
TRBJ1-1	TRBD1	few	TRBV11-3	CASSWGQGNTEAFF	TGTGCCAGCAGCTGGGGACAGGGGAACACTGAAGCTTTCTTT
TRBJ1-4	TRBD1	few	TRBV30	CAWSPGQGKSEKLFF	TGTGCCTGGAGTCCGGGACAGGGGAAGAGTGAAAAACTGTTTTTT
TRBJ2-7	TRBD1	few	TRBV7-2	CASSRGQGTYEQYF	TGTGCCAGCAGCCGAGGACAGGGAACCTACGAGCAGTACTTC
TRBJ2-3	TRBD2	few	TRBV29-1	CSVSTTSASTDTQYF	TGCAGCGTTTCTACGACTAGCGCGAGCACAGATACGCAGTATTTT
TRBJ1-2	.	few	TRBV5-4	CASSLTGTNYGYTF	TGTGCCAGCAGCTTAACAGGGACTAACTATGGCTACACCTTC
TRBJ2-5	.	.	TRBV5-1	CASSLAWSGEGETQYF	TGCGCCAGCAGCTTGGCCTGGTCGGGAGAGGGCGAGACCCAGTACTTC
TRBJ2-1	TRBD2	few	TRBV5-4	CASSLLSSGRRGQFF	TGTGCCAGCAGCTTGCTTTCTAGCGGGAGGCGAGGGCAGTTCTTC
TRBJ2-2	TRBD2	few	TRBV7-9	CASSLASGTNTGELFF	TGTGCCAGCAGCTTAGCTAGCGGGACGAACACCGGGGAGCTGTTTTTT